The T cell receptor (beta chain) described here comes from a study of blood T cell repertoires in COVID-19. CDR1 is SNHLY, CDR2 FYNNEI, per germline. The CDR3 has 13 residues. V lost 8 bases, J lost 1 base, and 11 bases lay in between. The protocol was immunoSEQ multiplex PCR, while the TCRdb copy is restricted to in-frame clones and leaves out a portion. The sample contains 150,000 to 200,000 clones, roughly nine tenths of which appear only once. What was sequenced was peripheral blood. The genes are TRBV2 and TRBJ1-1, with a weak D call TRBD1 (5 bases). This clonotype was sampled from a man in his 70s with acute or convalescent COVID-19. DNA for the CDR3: TGTGCCAGCGCCGGGGGGACGAACACTGAAGCTTTCTTT. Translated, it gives CASAGGTNTEAFF.